One T cell receptor beta chain is described in this entry. The junction differs from germline at one of its ends, possibly a read error. Method: immunoSEQ multiplex PCR; TCRdb's copy keeps in-frame clones and lacks some. In the table there are about 150,000 clones, approximately 94% of which are singletons. The data originate from a study of control samples from healthy donors and cancer patients. Germline V gene sequence: CDR1 SSHAT, CDR2 FNYEAQ (reference sequence). The CDR3 spans 15 residues. Sequenced: blood. This rearrangement joins TRBV7-7 to TRBJ2-5; D is unclear. The sequence was obtained from a woman under 30 in good health. CDR3 coding DNA: TGTGCTAGCAGCTTAGGGTGGCAAACCCAAGAGACCCAGTACTTC. This codes for CASSLGWQTQETQYF.